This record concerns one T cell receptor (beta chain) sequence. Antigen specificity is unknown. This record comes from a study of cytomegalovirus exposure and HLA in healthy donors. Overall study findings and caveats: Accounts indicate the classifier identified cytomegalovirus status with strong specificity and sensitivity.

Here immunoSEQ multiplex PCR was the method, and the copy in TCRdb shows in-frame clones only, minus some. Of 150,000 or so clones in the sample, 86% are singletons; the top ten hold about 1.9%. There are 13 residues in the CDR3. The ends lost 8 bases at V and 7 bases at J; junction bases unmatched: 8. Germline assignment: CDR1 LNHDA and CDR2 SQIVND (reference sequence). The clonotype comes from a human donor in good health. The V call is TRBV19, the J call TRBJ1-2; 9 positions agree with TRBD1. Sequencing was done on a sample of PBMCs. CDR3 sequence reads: CASVRRDRAGYTF. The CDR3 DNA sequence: TGTGCCAGTGTCCGCCGGGACAGGGCTGGCTACACCTTC. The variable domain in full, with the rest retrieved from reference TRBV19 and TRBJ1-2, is DGGITQSPKYLFRKEGQNVTLSCEQNLNHDAMYWYRQDPGQGLRLIYYSQIVNDFQKGDIAEGYSVSREKKESFPLTVTSAQKNPTAFYLCASVRRDRAGYTFGSGTRLTVV.